This TCR beta chain was sequenced during a study of CD8 T cells in Susac syndrome (dated by TCRdb to the late 2010s). Context from the whole study: The study used repertoire sequencing to test whether antigen drove CD8+ T cell activation and differentiation in Susac syndrome. Overall results and qualifications from the work: The number of individuals in the TCR sequencing and HLA analysis was recognized as being relatively small.

RNA was extracted with the RNeasy kit and roughly 0.5 to 1 ug was reverse transcribed using random hexamers. TCR beta CDR3 regions were amplified with the immunoSEQ multiplex PCR assay covering 54 Vbeta and 13 Jbeta segments. Bias from PCR amplification was corrected by using a synthetic template baseline for primer optimization and for computational correction. For the original study's pipeline: Reads were assigned to V, D and J genes according to IMGT and analyzed in immunoSEQ Analyzer, with only productive sequences retained. Clonality was calculated as one minus the Shannon entropy normalized by log2 of the number of productive unique sequences. Public and private clones were assessed among the 100 most prevalent clones of each patient and control. Clones were defined as Susac-specific when absent from the healthy and MS cohorts, from about a thousand published viral clones and from other ImmuneACCESS disease sequences. TCRdb's own reprocessing of the public reads used fastp at Q25 and MiXCR and kept productive beta chains. Duplicate CDR3 protein sequences are folded into a single record with the most common DNA and genes. TCRdb, rather than the study authors, made the V and J calls. The sample table records 200,000 or so distinct CDR3 sequences; 90% to 96% of these occur just once. The top ten constitute 0.093% of the sample.

Peripheral blood CD8+ and CD4+ T cells from healthy donors, Susac syndrome patients and multiple sclerosis patients were profiled by high-throughput TCR beta sequencing. Treatment-naive patients with stable or active relapsing-remitting disease fulfilling revised McDonald criteria were used as multiple sclerosis controls. Bulk CD8+ and CD4+ T cells were purified by magnetic negative isolation, whereas CD8+ TEMRA cells were enriched by FACS. Blood was drawn into EDTA tubes, processed within 24 hours, and PBMCs were isolated by density gradient centrifugation. PBMCs destined for TCR sequencing were cryopreserved in liquid nitrogen and later thawed in a 37 °C water bath. The sorted or isolated CD4+, CD8+ and CD8+ TEMRA cells reached a purity of at least 90%. CDR1 and CDR2 are read off the germline V gene as SGHTA and FQGNSA. V drops 5 bases and J drops 3 bases, leaving 17 bases in between. From the cysteine through the phenylalanine, the CDR3 covers 15 amino acids. Only CDR3 DNA is held: 45 bases, read in frame from base 1.

A note on this clonotype: Its antigen specificity is not known. Qualities for individual bases were not recorded, and no much larger clone is one base off.

This receptor was taken from a human donor with multiple sclerosis. The chain uses TRBV7-2 and TRBJ2-7; the D gene lacks a confident call. Material for sequencing was CD4+ T cells from PBMCs. The CDR3 has the sequence CASSLPVGPLYEQYF. The DNA is TGTGCCAGCAGCCTCCCCGTTGGACCTCTCTACGAGCAGTACTTC.